The rows below give T cell receptor beta chains drawn from one sample of a study of T-cell reconstitution after alpha-beta-depleted transplantation in children. TCRdb re-analysed the PCR reads in MiXCR, keeping a single row per CDR3 protein. This table holds hundreds of thousands of distinct CDR3 sequences, approximately 32% found once. This specimen was PBMCs from the stem cell graft donor, taken from the stem cell graft. The receptors were sampled from a human donor who donated a stem cell graft to a child with aplastic anemia. CDR3s include the opening cysteine and the closing phenylalanine or tryptophan. The D gene is left open where the match is weak. Clone size, where shown, is once, few, many, or a class for clones that have expanded.

clone_size | d_call | j_call | v_call | cdr3_nt | cdr3_aa
many | - | TRBJ2-3 | TRBV12-3/TRBV12-4 | TGTGCCAGCAGTTCTTCCAGGGATCTCACGCAGTATTTT | CASSSSRDLTQYF
- | - | TRBJ2-6 | TRBV20-1 | TGCAGTGCTAGGTGGTTGGGGGGGGCCAACGTCCTGACTTTC | CSARWLGGANVLTF
many | - | TRBJ2-5 | TRBV18 | TGTGCCAGCAGCCGCCAAGAGACCCAGTACTTC | CASSRQETQYF
- | - | TRBJ2-1 | TRBV27 | TGTGCCAGCAGTTTATTGGCGGGAAGGGCCTACAATGAGCAGTTCTTC | CASSLLAGRAYNEQFF
- | TRBD1 | TRBJ2-3 | TRBV27 | TGTGCCAGCAGTTTTCGACAGGGACGGGCGGCTAGCACAGATACGCAGTATTTT | CASSFRQGRAASTDTQYF
- | TRBD1 | TRBJ1-5 | TRBV29-1 | TGCAGCGTGGGGACAGGGAATAGCAATCAGCCCCAGCATTTT | CSVGTGNSNQPQHF
few | - | TRBJ2-7 | TRBV7-6 | TGTGCCAGCAGCCCGACGAGGAGGGGACGGTACGAGCAGTACTTC | CASSPTRRGRYEQYF
- | TRBD2 | TRBJ2-7 | TRBV6-2/TRBV6-3 | TGTGCCAGCAGTTTAGCGGGAGGGCGATACGAGCAGTACTTC | CASSLAGGRYEQYF
- | TRBD2 | TRBJ2-3 | TRBV20-1 | TGCAGTGCTAGATCCGTTTCGGCTAGCGGGAGGGATGTGGCAGATACGCAGTATTTT | CSARSVSASGRDVADTQYF
few | TRBD2 | TRBJ2-1 | TRBV7-3 | TGTGCCAGCAGCCCCGGGGGGACTAGCGGGACTGAGCAGTTCTTC | CASSPGGTSGTEQFF
- | TRBD2 | TRBJ2-7 | TRBV15 | TGTGCCACCAGCACGACTAGCGGAGCTTACGAGCAGTACTTC | CATSTTSGAYEQYF
- | - | TRBJ2-3 | TRBV7-2 | TGTGCCAGCAGCTTATCGGTCCGGCTTAGCACAGATACGCAGTATTTT | CASSLSVRLSTDTQYF
few | TRBD1 | TRBJ2-3 | TRBV9 | TGTGCCAGCAGCGTAGCCCGGACAGGATCTAGCACAGATACGCAGTATTTT | CASSVARTGSSTDTQYF